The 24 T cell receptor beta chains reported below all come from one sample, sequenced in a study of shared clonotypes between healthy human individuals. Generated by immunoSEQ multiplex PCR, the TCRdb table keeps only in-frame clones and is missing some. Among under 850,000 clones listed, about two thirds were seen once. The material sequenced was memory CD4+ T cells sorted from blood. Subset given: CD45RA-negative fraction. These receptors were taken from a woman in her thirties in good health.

The CDR3 region is CASCKQGDQPQHF. The DNA for the CDR3 is TGTGCCAGCTGTAAACAGGGTGATCAGCCCCAGCATTTT. J is TRBJ1-5 and V is TRBV6-1; D possibly corresponds to TRBD1 (6 bases). The germline V gene has CDR1 MNHNS and CDR2 SASEGT. The ends were cut back, 8 bases at V and 5 bases at J, with 13 bases in the middle. The CDR3 runs 13 residues.

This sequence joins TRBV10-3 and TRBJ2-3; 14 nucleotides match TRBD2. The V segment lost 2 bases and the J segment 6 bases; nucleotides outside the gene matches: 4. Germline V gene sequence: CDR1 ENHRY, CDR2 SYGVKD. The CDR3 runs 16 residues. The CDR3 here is CAISEKGLAGADTQYF. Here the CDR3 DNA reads TGTGCCATCAGTGAGAAGGGACTAGCGGGAGCGGATACGCAGTATTTT.

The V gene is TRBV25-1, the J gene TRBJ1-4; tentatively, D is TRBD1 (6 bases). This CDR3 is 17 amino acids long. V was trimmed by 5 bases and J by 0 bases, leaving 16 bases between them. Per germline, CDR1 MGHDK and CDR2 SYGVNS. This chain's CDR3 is CASSNNPGVSTNEKLFF. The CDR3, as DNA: TGTGCCAGCAGTAACAACCCAGGGGTATCAACTAATGAAAAACTGTTTTTT.

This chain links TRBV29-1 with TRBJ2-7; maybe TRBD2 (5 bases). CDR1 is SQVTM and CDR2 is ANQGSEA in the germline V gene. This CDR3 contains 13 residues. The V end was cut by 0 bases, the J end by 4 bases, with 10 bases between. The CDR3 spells CSVEDERGYEQYF. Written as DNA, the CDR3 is TGCAGCGTTGAAGATGAGAGAGGGTACGAGCAGTACTTC.

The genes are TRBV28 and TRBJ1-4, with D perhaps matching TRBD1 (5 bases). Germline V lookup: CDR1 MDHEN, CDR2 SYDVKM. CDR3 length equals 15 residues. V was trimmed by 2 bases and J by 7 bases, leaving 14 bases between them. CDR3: CASSLQRQGSEKLFF. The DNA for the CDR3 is TGTGCCAGCAGTTTACAACGGCAGGGTAGTGAAAAACTGTTTTTT.

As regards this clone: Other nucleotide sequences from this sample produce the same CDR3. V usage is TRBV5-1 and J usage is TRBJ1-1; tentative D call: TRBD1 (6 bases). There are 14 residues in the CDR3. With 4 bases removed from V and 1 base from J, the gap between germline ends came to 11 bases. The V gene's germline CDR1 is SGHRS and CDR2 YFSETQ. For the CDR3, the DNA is TGCGCCAGCAGCATAGGACAGTCGAACACTGAAGCTTTCTTT. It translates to CASSIGQSNTEAFF.

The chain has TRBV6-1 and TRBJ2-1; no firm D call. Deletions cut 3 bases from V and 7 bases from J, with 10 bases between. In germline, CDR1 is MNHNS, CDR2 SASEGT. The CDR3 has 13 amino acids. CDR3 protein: CASSEGFVNEQFF. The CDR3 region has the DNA TGTGCCAGCAGTGAGGGGTTTGTGAATGAGCAGTTCTTC.

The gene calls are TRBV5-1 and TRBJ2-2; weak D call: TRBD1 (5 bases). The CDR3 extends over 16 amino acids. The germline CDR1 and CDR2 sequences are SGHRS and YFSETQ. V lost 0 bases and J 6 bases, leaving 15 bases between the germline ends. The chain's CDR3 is CASSLAGLTIAGELFF. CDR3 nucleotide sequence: TGCGCCAGCAGCTTGGCAGGGCTAACGATAGCCGGGGAGCTGTTTTTT. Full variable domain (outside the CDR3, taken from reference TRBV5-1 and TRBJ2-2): KAGVTQTPRYLIKTRGQQVTLSCSPISGHRSVSWYQQTPGQGLQFLFEYFSETQRNKGNFPGRFSGRQFSNSRSEMNVSTLELGDSALYLCASSLAGLTIAGELFFGEGSRLTVL.

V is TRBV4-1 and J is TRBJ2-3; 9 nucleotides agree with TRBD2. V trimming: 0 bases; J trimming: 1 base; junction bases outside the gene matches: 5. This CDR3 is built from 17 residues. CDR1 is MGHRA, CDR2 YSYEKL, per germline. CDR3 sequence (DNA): TGCGCCAGCAGCCAAGACTCTAGCGGGATCGGCACAGATACGCAGTATTTT. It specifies CASSQDSSGIGTDTQYF.

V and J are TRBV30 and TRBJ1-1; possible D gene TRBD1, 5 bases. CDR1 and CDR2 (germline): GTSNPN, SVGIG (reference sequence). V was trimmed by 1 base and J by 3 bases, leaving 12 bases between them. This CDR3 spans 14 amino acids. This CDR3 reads CAWSGGEVDTEAFF. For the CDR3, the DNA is TGTGCCTGGAGTGGAGGGGAGGTCGACACTGAAGCTTTCTTT. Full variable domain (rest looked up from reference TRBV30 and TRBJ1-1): SQTIHQWPATLVQPVGSPLSLECTVEGTSNPNLYWYRQAAGRGLQLLFYSVGIGQISSEVPQNLSASRPQDRQFILSSKKLLLSDSGFYLCAWSGGEVDTEAFFGQGTRLTVV.

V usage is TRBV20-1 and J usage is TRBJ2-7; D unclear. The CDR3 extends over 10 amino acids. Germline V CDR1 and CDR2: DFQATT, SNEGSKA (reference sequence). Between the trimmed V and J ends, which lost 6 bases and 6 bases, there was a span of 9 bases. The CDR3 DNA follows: TGCAGTGCCCTGAGAGCCGAGCAGTACTTC. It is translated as CSALRAEQYF.

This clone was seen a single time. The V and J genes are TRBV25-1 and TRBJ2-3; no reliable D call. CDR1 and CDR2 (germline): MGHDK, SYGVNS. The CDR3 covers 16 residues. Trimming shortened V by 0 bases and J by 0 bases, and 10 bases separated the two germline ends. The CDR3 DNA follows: TGTGCCAGCAGTGAATATACGGCCTCTAGCACAGATACGCAGTATTTT. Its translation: CASSEYTASSTDTQYF.

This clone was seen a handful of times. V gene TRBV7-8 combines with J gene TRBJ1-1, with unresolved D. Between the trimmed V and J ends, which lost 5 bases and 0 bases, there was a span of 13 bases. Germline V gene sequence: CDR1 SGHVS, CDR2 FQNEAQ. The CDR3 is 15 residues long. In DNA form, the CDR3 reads TGTGCCAGCAGCCCACAGACCCCTATGAACACTGAAGCTTTCTTT. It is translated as CASSPQTPMNTEAFF.

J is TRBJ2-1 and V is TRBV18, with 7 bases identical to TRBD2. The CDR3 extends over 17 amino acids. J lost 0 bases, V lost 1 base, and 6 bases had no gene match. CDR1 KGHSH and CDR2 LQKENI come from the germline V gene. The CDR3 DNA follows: TGTGCCAGCTCACCACGAGGCCTAGCGGCCTCCTACAATGAGCAGTTCTTC. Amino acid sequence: CASSPRGLAASYNEQFF. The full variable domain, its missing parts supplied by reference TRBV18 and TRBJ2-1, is NAGVMQNPRHLVRRRGQEARLRCSPMKGHSHVYWYRQLPEEGLKFMVYLQKENIIDESGMPKERFSAEFPKEGPSILRIQQVVRGDSAAYFCASSPRGLAASYNEQFFGPGTRLTVL.

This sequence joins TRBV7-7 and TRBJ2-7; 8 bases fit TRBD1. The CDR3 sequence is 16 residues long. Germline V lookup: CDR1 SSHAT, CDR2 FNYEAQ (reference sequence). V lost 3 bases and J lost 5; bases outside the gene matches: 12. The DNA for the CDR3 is TGTGCCAGCAGCTTCTCGAGAAAGGACAGGGCCGACGAGCAGTACTTC. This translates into CASSFSRKDRADEQYF.

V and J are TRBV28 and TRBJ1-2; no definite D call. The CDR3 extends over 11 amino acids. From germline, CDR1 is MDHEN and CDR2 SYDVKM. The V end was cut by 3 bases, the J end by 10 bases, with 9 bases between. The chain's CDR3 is CASSFSDDYTF. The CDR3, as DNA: TGTGCCAGCAGTTTTTCTGACGACTACACCTTC.

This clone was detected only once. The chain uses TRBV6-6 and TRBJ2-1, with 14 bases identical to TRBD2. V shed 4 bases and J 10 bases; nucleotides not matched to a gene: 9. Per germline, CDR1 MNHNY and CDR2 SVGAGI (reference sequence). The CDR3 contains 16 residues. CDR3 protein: CASSSTTSGRALEQFF. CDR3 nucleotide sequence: TGTGCCAGCAGTTCTACGACTAGCGGGAGGGCCTTGGAGCAGTTCTTC.

The CDR3 DNA follows: TGCGCCAGCAGCTTTGGTCTACAAACGAACACCGGGGAGCTGTTTTTT. Protein: CASSFGLQTNTGELFF. This sequence joins TRBV5-1 and TRBJ2-2, with unresolved D. CDR1 is SGHRS and CDR2 is YFSETQ in the germline V gene. Trimming removed 2 bases from V and 0 bases from J, with 11 bases in between. The CDR3 length is 16 residues.

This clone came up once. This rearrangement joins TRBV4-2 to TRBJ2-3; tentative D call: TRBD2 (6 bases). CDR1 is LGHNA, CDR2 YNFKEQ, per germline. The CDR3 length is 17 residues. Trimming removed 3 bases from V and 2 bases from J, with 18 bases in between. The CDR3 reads CASSHEGFGDFTDTQYF. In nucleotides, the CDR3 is TGTGCCAGCAGCCATGAAGGGTTCGGGGACTTCACAGATACGCAGTATTTT.

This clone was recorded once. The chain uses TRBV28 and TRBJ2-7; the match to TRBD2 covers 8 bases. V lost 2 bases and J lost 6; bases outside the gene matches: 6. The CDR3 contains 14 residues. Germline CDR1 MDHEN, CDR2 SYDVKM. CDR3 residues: CASSLIGTRIEQYF. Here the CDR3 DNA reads TGTGCCAGCAGTTTAATCGGGACTAGAATCGAGCAGTACTTC.

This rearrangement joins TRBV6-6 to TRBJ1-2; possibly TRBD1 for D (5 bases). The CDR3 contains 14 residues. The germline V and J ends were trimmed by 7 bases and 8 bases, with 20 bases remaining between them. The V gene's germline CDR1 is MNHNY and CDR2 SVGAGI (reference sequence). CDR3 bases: TGTGCCAGCACCTCCCAATGGGCAGGGACGGGCTACACCTTC. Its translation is CASTSQWAGTGYTF.

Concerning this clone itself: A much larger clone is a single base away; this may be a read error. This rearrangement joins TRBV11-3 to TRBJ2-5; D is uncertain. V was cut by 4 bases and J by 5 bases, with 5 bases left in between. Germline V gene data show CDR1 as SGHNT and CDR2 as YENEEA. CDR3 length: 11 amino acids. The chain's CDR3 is CASSSGETQYF. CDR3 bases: TGTGCCAGCAGCTCCGGGGAGACCCAGTACTTC. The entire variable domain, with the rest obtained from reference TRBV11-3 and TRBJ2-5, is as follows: EAGVVQSPRYKIIEKKQPVAFWCNPISGHNTLYWYLQNLGQGPELLIRYENEEAVDDSQLPKDRFSAERLKGVDSTLKIQPAELGDSAVYLCASSSGETQYFGPGTRLLVL.

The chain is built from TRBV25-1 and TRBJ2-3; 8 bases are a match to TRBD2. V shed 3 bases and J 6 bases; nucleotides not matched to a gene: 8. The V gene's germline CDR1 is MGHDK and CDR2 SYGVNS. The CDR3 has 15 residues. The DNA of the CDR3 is TGTGCCAGCAGTGAGTCTATAGCGGGACCCGATACGCAGTATTTT. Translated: CASSESIAGPDTQYF.

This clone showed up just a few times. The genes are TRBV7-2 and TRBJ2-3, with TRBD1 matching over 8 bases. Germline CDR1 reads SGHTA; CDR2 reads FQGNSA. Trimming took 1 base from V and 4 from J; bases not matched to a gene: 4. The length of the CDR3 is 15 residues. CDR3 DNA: TGTGCCAGCAGCTTAGGAGACAGGGGAGCAGATACGCAGTATTTT. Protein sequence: CASSLGDRGADTQYF.